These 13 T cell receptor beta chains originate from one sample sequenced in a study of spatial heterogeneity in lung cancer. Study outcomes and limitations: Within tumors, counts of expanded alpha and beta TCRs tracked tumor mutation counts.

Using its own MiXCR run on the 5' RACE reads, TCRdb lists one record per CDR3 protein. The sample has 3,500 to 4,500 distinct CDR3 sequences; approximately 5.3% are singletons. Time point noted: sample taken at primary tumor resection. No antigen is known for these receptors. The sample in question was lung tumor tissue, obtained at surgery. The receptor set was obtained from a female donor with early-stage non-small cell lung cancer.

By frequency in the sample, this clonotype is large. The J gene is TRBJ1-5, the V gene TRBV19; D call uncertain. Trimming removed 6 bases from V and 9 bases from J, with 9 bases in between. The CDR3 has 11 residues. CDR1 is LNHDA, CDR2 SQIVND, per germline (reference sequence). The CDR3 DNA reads TGTGCCAGTAGCGGCCGTGGGCCCCAGCATTTT. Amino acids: CASSGRGPQHF.

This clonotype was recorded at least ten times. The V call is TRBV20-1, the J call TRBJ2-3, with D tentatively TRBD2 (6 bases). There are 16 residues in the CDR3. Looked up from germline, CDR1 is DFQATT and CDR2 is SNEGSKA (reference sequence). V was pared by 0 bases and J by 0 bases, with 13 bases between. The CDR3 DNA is TGCAGTGCTAGAGATTATTCTCGGGGGAGCACAGATACGCAGTATTTT. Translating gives CSARDYSRGSTDTQYF.

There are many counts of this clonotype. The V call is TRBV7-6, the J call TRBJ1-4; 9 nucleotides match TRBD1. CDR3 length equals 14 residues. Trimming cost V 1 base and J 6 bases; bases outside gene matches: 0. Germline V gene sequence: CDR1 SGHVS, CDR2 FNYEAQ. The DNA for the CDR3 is TGTGCCAGCAGCTTAGGGACAGGGGATGAAAAACTGTTTTTT. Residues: CASSLGTGDEKLFF.

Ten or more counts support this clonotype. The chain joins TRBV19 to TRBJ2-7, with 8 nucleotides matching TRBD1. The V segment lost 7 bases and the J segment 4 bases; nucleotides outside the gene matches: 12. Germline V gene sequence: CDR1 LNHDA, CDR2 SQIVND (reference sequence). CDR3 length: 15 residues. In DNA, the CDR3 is TGTGCCAGTACCAAAAACGGGCAGGGGGCTTACGAGCAGTACTTC. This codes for CASTKNGQGAYEQYF.

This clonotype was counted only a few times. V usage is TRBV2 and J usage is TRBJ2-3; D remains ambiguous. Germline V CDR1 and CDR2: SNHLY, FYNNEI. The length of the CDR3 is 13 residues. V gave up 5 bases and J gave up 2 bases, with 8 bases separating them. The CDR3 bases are TGTGCCAGCAGTCGCCCTTTCACAGATACGCAGTATTTT. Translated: CASSRPFTDTQYF. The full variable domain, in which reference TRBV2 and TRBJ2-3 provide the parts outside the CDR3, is EPEVTQTPSHQVTQMGQEVILRCVPISNHLYFYWYRQILGQKVEFLVSFYNNEISEKSEIFDDQFSVERPDGSNFTLKIRSTKLEDSAMYFCASSRPFTDTQYFGPGTRLTVL.

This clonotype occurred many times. This chain's CDR3 is CASSPGQMYEQYF. The CDR3 DNA reads TGTGCCAGCAGCCCGGGACAGATGTACGAGCAGTACTTC. This chain uses TRBV7-9 with TRBJ2-7; the match to TRBD1 covers 7 bases. Germline CDR1 SEHNR, CDR2 FQNEAQ (reference sequence). V lost 5 bases and J lost 4; bases outside the gene matches: 5. This CDR3 region has 13 residues.

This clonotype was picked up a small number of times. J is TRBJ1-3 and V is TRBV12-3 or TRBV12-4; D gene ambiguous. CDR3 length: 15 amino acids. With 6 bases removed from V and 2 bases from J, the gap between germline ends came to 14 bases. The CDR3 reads CASRASGVTGNTIYF. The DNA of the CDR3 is TGTGCCAGCAGGGCCAGCGGGGTTACTGGAAACACCATATATTTT.

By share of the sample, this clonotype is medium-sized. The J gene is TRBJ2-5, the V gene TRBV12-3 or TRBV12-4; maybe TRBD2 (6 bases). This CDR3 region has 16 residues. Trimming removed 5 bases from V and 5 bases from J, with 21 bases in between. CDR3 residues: CASSPFGLPDSETQYF. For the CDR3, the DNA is TGTGCCAGCAGTCCATTTGGACTACCGGATTCCGAGACCCAGTACTTC.

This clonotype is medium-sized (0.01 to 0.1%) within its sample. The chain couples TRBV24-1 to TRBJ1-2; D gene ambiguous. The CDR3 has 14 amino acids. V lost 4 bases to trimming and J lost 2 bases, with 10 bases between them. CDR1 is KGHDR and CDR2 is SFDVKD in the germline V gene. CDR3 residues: CATSDAGRNYGYTF. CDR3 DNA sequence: TGTGCCACCAGTGACGCTGGACGGAACTATGGCTACACCTTC.

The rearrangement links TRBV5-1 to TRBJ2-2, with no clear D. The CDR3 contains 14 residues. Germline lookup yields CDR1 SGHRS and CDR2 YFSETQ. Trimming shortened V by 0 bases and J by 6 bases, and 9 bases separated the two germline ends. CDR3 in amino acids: CASSLEGGSGELFF. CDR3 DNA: TGCGCCAGCAGCTTGGAGGGCGGATCCGGGGAGCTGTTTTTT.

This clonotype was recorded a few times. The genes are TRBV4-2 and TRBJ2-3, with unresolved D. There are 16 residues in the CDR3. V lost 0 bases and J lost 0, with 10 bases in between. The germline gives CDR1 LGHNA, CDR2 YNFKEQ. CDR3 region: CASSQDTRSSTDTQYF. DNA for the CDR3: TGTGCCAGCAGCCAAGATACCCGATCCAGCACAGATACGCAGTATTTT.

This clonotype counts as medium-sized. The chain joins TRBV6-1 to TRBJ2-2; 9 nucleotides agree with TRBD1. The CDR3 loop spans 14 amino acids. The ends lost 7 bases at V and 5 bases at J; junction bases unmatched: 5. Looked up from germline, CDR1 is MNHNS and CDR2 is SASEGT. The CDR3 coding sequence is TGTGCCAGCAATTGGGACAGGGAAACCGGGGAGCTGTTTTTT. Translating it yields CASNWDRETGELFF.

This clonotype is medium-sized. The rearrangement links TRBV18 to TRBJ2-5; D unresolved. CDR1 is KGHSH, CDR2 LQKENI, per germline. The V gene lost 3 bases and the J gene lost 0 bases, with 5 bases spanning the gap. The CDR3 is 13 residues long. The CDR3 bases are TGTGCCAGCTCACCCGGCTACCAAGAGACCCAGTACTTC. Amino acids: CASSPGYQETQYF.